These 32 T cell receptor beta chains were sequenced from one sample in a study of cytomegalovirus exposure and HLA in healthy donors. Researchers ran the PCR with 60 Vbeta and 13 Jbeta primers. Method: immunoSEQ multiplex PCR; TCRdb's copy keeps in-frame clones and lacks some. The sample consists of 170,000 or so clones, over 65% of them appearing once. The sequencing sample was made of PBMCs. These receptors were obtained from a woman aged 55-69 years in good health and CMV-seropositive.

The rearrangement uses TRBV19 and TRBJ2-1, with TRBD1 identical over 7 bases. The CDR3 totals 13 residues. V lost 9 bases to trimming and J lost 7 bases; unmatched junction nucleotides: 9. Looked up from germline, CDR1 is LNHDA and CDR2 is SQIVND (reference sequence). The CDR3 is CASRDRFFNEQFF. Written as DNA, the CDR3 is TGTGCCAGCCGGGACAGATTCTTTAATGAGCAGTTCTTC.

The chain recombines TRBV28 with TRBJ1-6, with TRBD1 as a possible D gene (5 bases). Germline CDR1 is MDHEN and CDR2 is SYDVKM. The CDR3 spans 15 residues. V shed 10 bases and J shed 2 bases, with 15 bases lying between them. This CDR3 reads CATTLGGAYNSPLHF. The CDR3 DNA sequence: TGTGCCACCACCCTGGGGGGTGCCTATAATTCACCCCTCCACTTT. The variable domain in full, with the rest retrieved from reference TRBV28 and TRBJ1-6, is DVKVTQSSRYLVKRTGEKVFLECVQDMDHENMFWYRQDPGLGLRLIYFSYDVKMKEKGDIPEGYSVSREKKERFSLILESASTNQTSMYLCATTLGGAYNSPLHFGNGTRLTVT.

Of note for this clone: The junction does not match germline at one end; this may be a read error. The chain recombines TRBV6-5 with TRBJ1-1; 9 bases line up with TRBD1. The CDR3 covers 15 residues. The germline gives CDR1 MNHEY, CDR2 SVGAGI. DNA for the CDR3: TGTGCCAGCAGTTTCGGGACAGGGCTGAAAACTGAAGCTTTCTTT. As protein: CASSFGTGLKTEAFF.

V and J are TRBV5-1 and TRBJ2-1, with D tentatively TRBD1 (6 bases). CDR1 SGHRS and CDR2 YFSETQ come from the germline V gene. The CDR3 covers 15 residues. V was shortened by 0 bases and J by 6 bases, with 13 bases between the two germline ends. Written as DNA, the CDR3 is TGCGCCAGCAGCTTGGAAATGCAGGGGAGCAATGAGCAGTTCTTC. This codes for CASSLEMQGSNEQFF.

This clone was seen ten or more times. The genes are TRBV19 and TRBJ1-1; 10 nucleotides line up with TRBD1. Germline values: CDR1 LNHDA, CDR2 SQIVND (reference sequence). The CDR3 extends over 15 amino acids. V shed 5 bases and J 2 bases; nucleotides not matched to a gene: 5. As DNA, the CDR3 is TGTGCCAGTAGTTCTATGACAGGGGGCAACACTGAAGCTTTCTTT. Its protein product is CASSSMTGGNTEAFF.

Concerning this clone itself: Other DNA sequences within the sample encode an identical CDR3. The chain joins TRBV11-2 to TRBJ2-5; D is perhaps TRBD2 (5 bases). This CDR3 is built from 14 residues. Germline CDR1 SGHAT, CDR2 FQNNGV. Trimming left V 0 bases short and J 7 bases short, with 12 bases between. The CDR3 sequence: CASSLDQKGATQYF. The CDR3, as DNA: TGTGCCAGCAGCTTAGATCAAAAGGGAGCGACCCAGTACTTC.

This clone was recorded only once. Here the CDR3 reads CASSLEFGAGAQPQHF. DNA for the CDR3: TGTGCCAGCAGCTTAGAATTCGGGGCAGGGGCTCAGCCCCAGCATTTT. The V gene is TRBV7-2, the J gene TRBJ1-5; D is perhaps TRBD1 (6 bases). The V and J ends lost 1 base and 6 bases respectively, with 16 bases between them. Looked up from germline, CDR1 is SGHTA and CDR2 is FQGNSA. CDR3 length equals 16 residues. The full variable domain, in which reference TRBV7-2 and TRBJ1-5 provide the parts outside the CDR3, is GAGVSQSPSNKVTEKGKDVELRCDPISGHTALYWYRQSLGQGLEFLIYFQGNSAPDKSGLPSDRFSAERTGGSVSTLTIQRTQQEDSAVYLCASSLEFGAGAQPQHFGDGTRLSIL.

J is TRBJ1-5 and V is TRBV18; 11 bases are shared with TRBD1. The V and J ends lost 6 bases and 5 bases, in that order; junction bases with no gene match: 0. The CDR3 sequence is 13 residues long. CDR1 is KGHSH and CDR2 is LQKENI in the germline V gene. The CDR3 sequence: CASSGQGDQPQHF. The CDR3 DNA reads TGTGCCAGCTCGGGACAGGGGGATCAGCCCCAGCATTTT. Using reference TRBV18 and TRBJ1-5 for the parts outside the CDR3, the full variable domain is NAGVMQNPRHLVRRRGQEARLRCSPMKGHSHVYWYRQLPEEGLKFMVYLQKENIIDESGMPKERFSAEFPKEGPSILRIQQVVRGDSAAYFCASSGQGDQPQHFGDGTRLSIL.

The chain combines TRBV28 with TRBJ2-5, with a tentative D call TRBD2 (5 bases). The germline V gene encodes CDR1 MDHEN and CDR2 SYDVKM. The CDR3 runs 16 residues. Trimming removed 2 bases at V and 5 bases at J, with 18 bases between. CDR3 nucleotide sequence: TGTGCCAGCAGTTTAAATACTAGGCAGGCTCGGGAGACCCAGTACTTC. It yields the protein CASSLNTRQARETQYF.

CDR3 bases: TGTGCCAGCAGTTACTCCTGGGCAGGGTACGAGCAGTACTTC. Translated: CASSYSWAGYEQYF. The chain joins TRBV6-5 to TRBJ2-7, with D perhaps matching TRBD1 (5 bases). Trimming stripped 0 bases from V and 4 bases from J, with 10 bases between. The CDR3 spans 14 residues. Looked up from germline, CDR1 is MNHEY and CDR2 is SVGAGI.

CDR3 bases: TGTGCCACCACGGGCCCGGGGGACACTGAAGCTTTCTTT. Translated, it gives CATTGPGDTEAFF. J is TRBJ1-1 and V is TRBV6-5, with D possibly TRBD1 on 5 matching bases. The CDR3 consists of 13 residues. Germline lookup yields CDR1 MNHEY and CDR2 SVGAGI. Trimming took off 10 bases at V and 3 bases at J, with 15 bases between the two ends.

The V call is TRBV5-1, the J call TRBJ2-5, with a tentative D call TRBD2 (6 bases). Trimming cost V 4 bases and J 2 bases, with 18 bases left between them. The CDR3 loop spans 16 amino acids. The germline V gene has CDR1 SGHRS and CDR2 YFSETQ. For the CDR3, the DNA is TGCGCCAGCAGCCCCCTGGGGGTAGCGGTGCAAGAGACCCAGTACTTC. As protein: CASSPLGVAVQETQYF.

This clone was seen only a few times. The V gene is TRBV28, the J gene TRBJ1-2; 8 bases fit TRBD1. Germline assignment: CDR1 MDHEN and CDR2 SYDVKM. CDR3 length equals 13 residues. V lost 2 bases, J lost 9 bases, and 5 bases stayed unmatched. Here the CDR3 DNA reads TGTGCCAGCAGTTTAGGGCAGGGGGCCTGCTACACCTTC. Translated, it gives CASSLGQGACYTF.

The chain has TRBV2 and TRBJ2-1, with 8 bases aligning to TRBD2. The germline gives CDR1 SNHLY, CDR2 FYNNEI. The CDR3 contains 15 residues. V was clipped by 2 bases and J by 7 bases; unmatched bases: 7. This CDR3 reads CASSEQASGRNEQFF. CDR3 DNA: TGTGCCAGCAGTGAACAAGCTAGCGGGCGGAATGAGCAGTTCTTC.

This clone appeared once. The chain has TRBV27 and TRBJ1-6; the D is unclear. The CDR3 is 13 residues long. Germline-derived CDR1 and CDR2 are MNHEY and SMNVEV (reference sequence). V shed 0 bases and J shed 6 bases, with 3 bases lying between them. The CDR3 spells CASSLSRNSPLHF. Written as DNA, the CDR3 is TGTGCCAGCAGTTTATCGCGTAATTCACCCCTCCACTTT.

This clone is a singleton in its sample. This specimen includes other DNA sequences encoding the same CDR3. This chain uses TRBV29-1 with TRBJ1-2, with D possibly matching TRBD1 (5 bases). Per the germline V gene, CDR1 is SQVTM and CDR2 is ANQGSEA. The CDR3 is 17 amino acids. V dropped 0 bases and J dropped 0 bases, with 17 bases sitting between them. The CDR3, as DNA: TGCAGCGTTGAAGATCCACCTCAGGGCCCCACTAACTATGGCTACACCTTC. Protein: CSVEDPPQGPTNYGYTF. The full variable domain, its missing parts supplied by reference TRBV29-1 and TRBJ1-2, is SAVISQKPSRDICQRGTSLTIQCQVDSQVTMMFWYRQQPGQSLTLIATANQGSEATYESGFVIDKFPISRPNLTFSTLTVSNMSPEDSSIYLCSVEDPPQGPTNYGYTFGSGTRLTVV.

The chain has TRBV6-1 and TRBJ2-7; perhaps TRBD1 as D (5 bases). Germline values: CDR1 MNHNS, CDR2 SASEGT. The V gene lost 5 bases and the J gene lost 1 base, with 9 bases spanning the gap. The CDR3 contains 13 residues. For the CDR3, the DNA is TGTGCCAGCAGTCCCGACAGATCCTACGAGCAGTACTTC. Translation: CASSPDRSYEQYF.

V and J are TRBV6-5 and TRBJ2-7; maybe TRBD1 (6 bases). The CDR3 is 14 residues long. The V end was cut by 7 bases, the J end by 3 bases, with 16 bases between. Germline V gives CDR1 MNHEY, CDR2 SVGAGI. Here the CDR3 reads CASTRGIGDYEQYF. DNA for the CDR3: TGTGCCAGCACCAGGGGCATAGGGGACTACGAGCAGTACTTC.

J is TRBJ2-7 and V is TRBV28; D gene unclear. Per germline, CDR1 MDHEN and CDR2 SYDVKM. The CDR3 is 12 residues long. V dropped 6 bases and J dropped 5 bases, with 11 bases sitting between them. CDR3 residues: CASSEVGDEQYF. CDR3 bases: TGTGCCAGCAGCGAGGTTGGCGACGAGCAGTACTTC.

The CDR3 sequence: CASSLVASGAYNEQFF. The DNA for the CDR3 is TGTGCCAGCAGCTTAGTGGCTAGCGGGGCCTACAATGAGCAGTTCTTC. J is TRBJ2-1 and V is TRBV7-3, with 9 bases fitting TRBD2. Trimming at V came to 2 bases and at J to 2 bases, leaving 4 bases not matched to a gene. This CDR3 region has 16 residues. Germline CDR1 reads SGHTA; CDR2 reads FQGTGA.

The chain combines TRBV2 with TRBJ2-7; TRBD1 matches at 8 bases. Per germline, CDR1 SNHLY and CDR2 FYNNEI. Trimming cost V 2 bases and J 1 base; bases outside gene matches: 4. This CDR3 has 15 residues. For the CDR3, the DNA is TGTGCCAGCAGTGAACTTGGGACAGGATCCTACGAGCAGTACTTC. This codes for CASSELGTGSYEQYF.

This rearrangement joins TRBV9 to TRBJ2-5, with 15 bases lining up with TRBD2. The CDR3 spans 19 residues. In germline, CDR1 is SGDLS, CDR2 YYNGEE. The V and J ends lost 2 bases and 0 bases, in that order; junction bases with no gene match: 8. Here the CDR3 reads CASSVLPGTSGGYQETQYF. As DNA, the CDR3 is TGTGCCAGCAGCGTTCTTCCCGGGACTAGCGGGGGGTACCAAGAGACCCAGTACTTC.

The rearrangement uses TRBV9 and TRBJ2-3, with 8 bases lining up with TRBD2. CDR1 and CDR2 (germline): SGDLS, YYNGEE. Unmatched junction bases numbered 10, after V lost 2 bases and J lost 5 bases. The CDR3 totals 16 residues. CDR3 DNA: TGTGCCAGCAGCGTTCGGACTAGCCCCGCTGGAGATACGCAGTATTTT. As protein: CASSVRTSPAGDTQYF. Full variable domain (remainder filled in from reference TRBV9 and TRBJ2-3): DSGVTQTPKHLITATGQRVTLRCSPRSGDLSVYWYQQSLDQGLQFLIQYYNGEERAKGNILERFSAQQFPDLHSELNLSSLELGDSALYFCASSVRTSPAGDTQYFGPGTRLTVL.

The CDR3 DNA reads TGTGCCAGTTGGGACAGGGGGCGGAGGAACACTGAAGCTTTCTTT. Encoded protein: CASWDRGRRNTEAFF. The chain employs TRBV19 and TRBJ1-1, with 12 bases lining up with TRBD1. The trim removed 8 bases at V and 1 base at J, leaving 5 bases unmatched. The CDR3 is 15 residues long. CDR1 is LNHDA, CDR2 SQIVND, per germline (reference sequence). Full variable domain (missing parts from reference TRBV19 and TRBJ1-1): DGGITQSPKYLFRKEGQNVTLSCEQNLNHDAMYWYRQDPGQGLRLIYYSQIVNDFQKGDIAEGYSVSREKKESFPLTVTSAQKNPTAFYLCASWDRGRRNTEAFFGQGTRLTVV.

V gene TRBV5-5 combines with J gene TRBJ2-7; D is undetermined. Germline-derived CDR1 and CDR2 are SGHKS and YYEKEE (reference sequence). This CDR3 comprises 15 residues. V was clipped by 2 bases and J by 0 bases, with 12 bases between them. The CDR3 sequence is CASSFSLESSYEQYF. CDR3 in DNA: TGTGCCAGCAGCTTTTCATTAGAGAGCTCCTACGAGCAGTACTTC. The entire variable domain, with the rest obtained from reference TRBV5-5 and TRBJ2-7, is as follows: DAGVTQSPTHLIKTRGQQVTLRCSPISGHKSVSWYQQVLGQGPQFIFQYYEKEERGRGNFPDRFSARQFPNYSSELNVNALLLGDSALYLCASSFSLESSYEQYFGPGTRLTVT.

The chain employs TRBV29-1 and TRBJ2-5, with 7 positions matching TRBD1. Per germline, CDR1 SQVTM and CDR2 ANQGSEA. The CDR3 totals 15 residues. Trimming cost V 1 base and J 5 bases; bases outside gene matches: 10. This CDR3 is CSVEVDQGVGETQYF. CDR3 DNA sequence: TGCAGCGTTGAAGTTGACCAGGGGGTAGGGGAGACCCAGTACTTC.

The rearrangement joins TRBV19 to TRBJ2-7; 8 bases line up with TRBD1. The CDR3 sequence is 17 residues long. The trim removed 5 bases at V and 3 bases at J, leaving 15 bases unmatched. The germline CDR1 and CDR2 sequences are LNHDA and SQIVND (reference sequence). The CDR3 here is CASSAPGTGAPLYEQYF. CDR3 in DNA: TGTGCCAGTAGTGCGCCCGGGACAGGTGCCCCCCTCTACGAGCAGTACTTC.

The chain uses TRBV28 and TRBJ2-4; 8 nucleotides agree with TRBD1. The CDR3 runs to 15 residues. V lost 2 bases and J lost 5; bases outside the gene matches: 5. CDR1 and CDR2 (germline): MDHEN, SYDVKM. CDR3 bases: TGTGCCAGCAGTTTACCACTGACAGGGGAAAACATTCAGTACTTC. Encoded protein: CASSLPLTGENIQYF.

This clone was detected only a few times. The genes are TRBV7-9 and TRBJ2-7; a possible D gene is TRBD2 (5 bases). The V gene lost 7 bases and the J gene lost 2 bases, with 18 bases spanning the gap. Germline V gene sequence: CDR1 SEHNR, CDR2 FQNEAQ (reference sequence). There are 15 residues in the CDR3. CDR3 nucleotides: TGTGCCAGCATCGCGGGTCAGGACCGCCCCTACGAGCAGTACTTC. This codes for CASIAGQDRPYEQYF.

The chain links TRBV4-2 to TRBJ2-2, with D uncertain. The V gene lost 4 bases and the J gene lost 0 bases, with 18 bases spanning the gap. The CDR3 runs 18 residues. CDR1 LGHNA and CDR2 YNFKEQ come from the germline V gene. In DNA, the CDR3 is TGTGCCAGCAGCCCGACCGCAGGCAGATTCGCGAACACCGGGGAGCTGTTTTTT. It codes for CASSPTAGRFANTGELFF.

A single count supports this clone. The chain is built from TRBV28 and TRBJ2-1; D remains unclear. Germline V gene data show CDR1 as MDHEN and CDR2 as SYDVKM. The CDR3 runs 12 residues. V shed 7 bases and J shed 5 bases, with 9 bases lying between them. CDR3: CASTTEDNEQFF. The CDR3 nucleotides read TGTGCCAGCACCACAGAAGACAATGAGCAGTTCTTC.

The genes are TRBV6-6 and TRBJ2-1, with 8 bases identical to TRBD2. The CDR3 is made up of 13 amino acids. V lost 10 bases, J lost 7 bases, and 9 bases stayed unmatched. CDR1 is MNHNY, CDR2 SVGAGI, per germline (reference sequence). The CDR3 DNA sequence: TGTGCCATTTCGGGAGGGGCGCTAAATGAGCAGTTCTTC. Residues: CAISGGALNEQFF.